The T cell receptor (beta chain) described here comes from a study of control samples from healthy donors and cancer patients. Profiled with immunoSEQ multiplex PCR; TCRdb holds only in-frame clones, not every one. The sample has approximately 54,000 clones; around nine tenths are singletons. CDR1 is LGHNA and CDR2 is YNFKEQ in the germline V gene. CDR3 length: 17 residues. V lost 3 bases, J lost 0 bases, and 8 bases stayed unmatched. V gene TRBV4-2 combines with J gene TRBJ2-4; 7 positions match TRBD2. Sequenced sample: PBMCs. The sequence derives from a man in his fifties with head and neck cancer. The CDR3 region is CASSHAFGGGAKNIQYF. In DNA form, the CDR3 reads TGTGCCAGCAGCCATGCGTTTGGGGGGGGAGCCAAAAACATTCAGTACTTC.